This T cell receptor beta chain was captured by sequencing in a study of cytomegalovirus exposure and HLA in healthy donors (dated by TCRdb to the late 2010s). Describing the broader study: In an earlier analysis of 587 of the donors, 276 Gb of sequence data and about 110 million unique TCR beta sequences from about 190 million T cells were reported. Roughly 5 DR-DQ haplotypes were handled as single units for association and clustering because linkage in the cohort was strong. An earlier analysis of about 600 of the donors used high-throughput TCR beta sequencing to judge whether each TCR beta V gene segment behaved as functional or pseudogenic. A separate validation cohort of some 130 different subjects was used in addition to the approximately 700-subject first cohort. HLA typing covered class I and class II loci at four-digit resolution. The study aimed to test whether cataloging public T cell receptors could reveal signatures of past pathogen exposure. The later analysis used no new phenotypic data to find candidate immune exposures, relying instead on TCR beta sequences and their occurrence across donors. The number of typed donors differed by locus: roughly 620-630 for A, B, C, DRB1 and DQB1; roughly 510 for DQA1; fewer than 610 for DPA1; and 450 to 480 for DPB1. Donor age, sex, ethnicity and CMV serostatus were compiled together with the repertoire data. An early release covering about 600 HLA-typed donors comprised about 320 gigabases of sequencing data and approximately 80 million unique TCR sequences. All discovery cohort repertoires had been generated on a single sequencing platform. Using immunosequencing, the study profiled T cell repertoires from 500 to 800 subjects and related those repertoires to cytomegalovirus serostatus. Among about 390 genotyped donors of the cohort, an average of around 240,000 unique TCR beta nucleotide sequences were sequenced per donor, roughly 18% of them non-productive. A later analysis re-analyzed previously published TCR beta repertoires from approximately 670 donors and added high-resolution HLA genotyping to study TCR occurrence patterns. A later genetic analysis took genome-wide SNP genotypes for about three fifths of the roughly 670 donors and used that subset as a discovery cohort. To predict cytomegalovirus infection status, the study brought together high-throughput TCR immunosequencing, statistical association of individual TCRs with disease status, and machine learning. The genetic ancestry cluster associated with self-reported Caucasian donors included 80% to 90% of the roughly 400 genotyped donors.

The germline V end is reduced by 1 base and the J end by 11 bases; junction bases left unmatched: 7. The CDR3 goes from the cysteine to the phenylalanine over 13 residues. The read is trimmed to its CDR3 DNA, 39 bases read in frame from base 1. CDR1 is given as SNHLY and CDR2 as FYNNEI, both from the germline V gene. Results the study describes overall, beyond this receptor: In a later analysis, HLA-associated TCR beta chains showed more clonal expansion and lower generation probabilities than non-associated chains that were equally common. In a later analysis, most CMV-associated TCR beta chains were found to appear HLA-restricted, with HLA associations seemingly driven largely by CMV exposure. Over 15 rarely observed V segments, including chromosome 9 orphons, were excluded from the earlier analysis of just under 600 of the donors because counts were too low. A later analysis associated 15,000 to 20,000 TCR beta sequences with specific HLA alleles at a false discovery rate of 0.05. A later genetic analysis reported fewer N-insertions in productive TCRs among donors in an Asian-associated ancestry cluster than the roughly 700-donor mean. Linkage disequilibrium might explain the correlated functional status among segregating V segments, but an unknown experimental factor could not be excluded. It was suggested by the authors that the approach could potentially be generalized to other disease states and immunological phenotypes. Across donors, most TCR sequences were observed very rarely, whereas some public TCRs were present in many individuals. In vitro tests confirmed that a few of the cytomegalovirus-associated TCR beta chains recognize cytomegalovirus antigens. In a later genetic analysis, a missense DCLRE1C variant was associated with V-gene and J-gene trimming of TCR beta chains, and the association was replicated in an independent cohort. Some IMGT-functional V segments, including TRBV6-2 and TRBV6-3, could not be told apart with the 87-base-pair reads, so those segments were excluded. A cluster of highly shared sequence variants was judged likely to be a technical artifact of the sequencing pipeline. Cytomegalovirus status was reported to be diagnosed by the classifier with high specificity and sensitivity in both the original and validation cohorts. The presence/absence analyses assumed that sequencing depth was roughly uniform across donors, and that assumption may not be true. The only immune exposure information available for the cohort was CMV serostatus. The cohort was sequenced for TCR beta chains only, and without alpha or paired-chain data the features that could be detected were limited. HLA typing was unavailable for some donors at each locus, so association tests used only the typed subset. Strong co-occurrence of HLA alleles, especially DR and DQ, made assigning TCR associations to individual alleles difficult. In an earlier analysis of some 500 of the donors, most TCR beta V segments appeared in productive rearrangements about 87% or about 30% of the time, broadly matching IMGT annotations. In a later analysis, the rate of TCR association differed among HLA loci, with DRB1 alleles having the most associated TCRs and HLA-C alleles having the fewest. A total of roughly 160 TCR beta chains were listed by the study as associated with cytomegalovirus. A further reported finding was that TCR beta sequences accurately predicted the HLA-A and HLA-B alleles for most subjects in the first cohort. A later analysis reported that several top co-occurrence clusters appeared linked to parvovirus B19, influenza, CMV and Epstein-Barr virus.

About this clone itself: The specificity of this receptor is unknown. Per-base quality was not reported, and no clone a single base away is much larger than it.

Library creation used the immunoSEQ multiplex PCR assay. For the multiplex PCR, a mixture combining 60 forward primers for TCR Vbeta segments and 13 reverse primers for TCR Jbeta segments was used. The CDR3 region of rearranged TCR beta genes was amplified from genomic DNA with a multiplex PCR assay. The amplified TCR beta libraries were sequenced on the Illumina HiSeq System as 87-base-pair reads. Concerning the study's data processing: A later analysis counted some 74 million unique TCR beta chains across the 640 or so repertoires, and roughly 10 million of these chains were shared by at least two donors. To remove PCR and sequencing errors, raw reads were error-corrected and collapsed into unique sequences using a nearest-neighbor algorithm that merged closely related sequences. Alignment of CDR3 sequences to IMGT reference sequences was used to assign V, D and J gene segments. For a sequence to be retained, a match of at least six nucleotides was required to both a V gene segment and a J gene segment. A rearrangement counted as productive if the CDR3 had no stop codons and remained in frame with V and J, and every other rearrangement counted as non-productive. Following IMGT convention, CDR3 was defined as the stretch from the second conserved V-encoded cysteine to the conserved J-encoded phenylalanine. Sequences without an unambiguous match to a single V gene segment were excluded from the earlier analysis of about 640 of the donors. In an earlier analysis of some 590 of the donors, a V segment was called functional when productive rearrangements were above 56.7%, and segregating when the standard deviation between donors exceeded 5%. To diagnose cytomegalovirus status from the catalog of TCR beta chain sequences, a statistical classification framework was built. In a later analysis, V and J genes were assigned by comparing TCR nucleotide sequences against IMGT/GENE-DB human TR gene sequences. The TCRdist pipeline was used in a later analysis to assign CDR3 sequences and most-parsimonious VDJ recombination scenarios. In a later analysis, every TCR beta chain was defined by the combination of its CDR3 amino acid sequence and its V-gene family, and reads without a unique V-gene family were dropped. In a later analysis, 500 to 700 highly shared, low-generation-probability nucleotide sequences were removed to address suspected cross-contamination and a sequencing artifact. For each public chain, a later analysis derived a clonal expansion index from normalized ranks of inferred template counts within each repertoire. Generation probabilities in a later analysis came from a VDJ recombination model fitted to out-of-frame rearrangements, and those results were checked against IGoR. In a later analysis, TCR-TCR, TCR-HLA and TCR-CMV co-occurrence was scored with hypergeometric tests, and a repertoire-size bias correction was applied to TCR pairs. To estimate false discovery rates, a later analysis permuted the HLA or CMV assignments 20 times. In a later analysis, co-occurring TCRs were grouped with DBSCAN, and TCRdist sequence similarity was added when clustering was performed within HLA-allele-positive subsets. Co-occurrence clustering excluded repertoires with fewer than 30,000 or more than 120,000 public chains, plus five with anomalous nucleotide sharing. The clones in this table, taken by TCRdb from immuneACCESS, are in-frame only. Not every clone is retained; where verified, under half of the shortfall comes from an unresolved V gene, and the cause of the rest is unknown. V and J calls and clone size are copied from that table; D and trimming were computed from the DNA. In all, the sample holds roughly 190,000 clones, and around 84% of those were seen once. The ten largest clones take up roughly 1.8% of the sample.

The cohort comprised fewer than 750 healthy bone marrow donors. At the time of sampling, every cohort member was nominally healthy, though immune exposures that went unrecorded were likely present. The donor tested CMV seronegative and was one of the 352 seronegative cohort members. A peripheral blood sample was collected from each donor, and TCR beta sequencing was performed on peripheral blood mononuclear cells. The Qiagen DNeasy Blood Extraction Kit was used to extract genomic DNA from the blood cell samples. This TCR came from a woman aged 18-29 years in good health and CMV-seronegative. The rearrangement combines TRBV2 with TRBJ1-1, and 7 junctional nucleotides match TRBD1. The sequencing input was PBMCs. The nucleotide sequence is TGTGCCAGCAGTGAAGAGAGACAGGGTGAGGCTTTCTTT. This yields the protein CASSEERQGEAFF.